These T cell receptor beta chains were read from a single sample in a study of cytomegalovirus exposure and HLA in healthy donors. TCRdb's copy holds only in-frame clones and misses some; the assay was immunoSEQ multiplex PCR. The table lists tens of thousands of clones. Source material: PBMCs. Receptors originate from a male donor in good health and CMV-seronegative. Both conserved end residues are part of each CDR3. The order of the fields is V gene, J gene, D gene, CDR3 protein, CDR3 DNA. The D gene is left open where the match is weak.

v_call: TRBV2; j_call: TRBJ1-6; d_call: TRBD1; cdr3_aa: CASRRDSENSPLHF; cdr3_nt: TGTGCCAGCCGCCGGGACAGCGAGAATTCACCCCTACACTTT
v_call: TRBV6-6; j_call: TRBJ1-2; d_call: TRBD1; cdr3_aa: CASSYTSTGGNYGYTF; cdr3_nt: TGTGCCAGCAGTTACACCTCGACAGGGGGAAACTATGGCTACACCTTC
v_call: TRBV29-1; j_call: TRBJ2-3; d_call: -; cdr3_aa: CSARGFDTQYF; cdr3_nt: TGCAGCGCCAGGGGATTCGATACGCAGTATTTT
v_call: TRBV4-2; j_call: TRBJ1-2; d_call: -; cdr3_aa: CASSQDNQGFGYGYTF; cdr3_nt: TGTGCCAGCAGCCAAGATAACCAGGGTTTTGGGTATGGCTACACCTTC
v_call: TRBV19; j_call: TRBJ2-1; d_call: -; cdr3_aa: CASSIGRGAYNEQFF; cdr3_nt: TGTGCCAGTAGTATAGGGCGGGGCGCCTACAATGAGCAGTTCTTC
v_call: TRBV18; j_call: TRBJ1-1; d_call: -; cdr3_aa: CASSRRREQNTEAFF; cdr3_nt: TGTGCCAGCTCACGGAGGAGGGAACAGAACACTGAAGCTTTCTTT
v_call: TRBV6-5; j_call: TRBJ2-1; d_call: TRBD2; cdr3_aa: CASSYLAGAYNEQFF; cdr3_nt: TGTGCCAGCAGTTACCTAGCGGGAGCATACAATGAGCAGTTCTTC
v_call: TRBV10-1; j_call: TRBJ1-4; d_call: -; cdr3_aa: CASTWRGDDYRLATNEKLFF; cdr3_nt: TGCGCCAGCACTTGGCGGGGGGATGACTACCGCCTTGCAACTAATGAAAAACTGTTTTTT
v_call: TRBV5-1; j_call: TRBJ2-5; d_call: TRBD2; cdr3_aa: CASSPTTSEATETQYF; cdr3_nt: TGCGCCAGCAGTCCTACGACTAGCGAGGCGACTGAGACCCAGTACTTC
v_call: TRBV5-4; j_call: TRBJ2-2; d_call: -; cdr3_aa: CASSRQGQGSSTGELFF; cdr3_nt: TGTGCCAGCAGCAGGCAGGGGCAGGGGAGTAGTACCGGGGAGCTGTTTTTT
v_call: TRBV5-3; j_call: TRBJ2-5; d_call: TRBD1; cdr3_aa: CARSGGQGGETQYF; cdr3_nt: TGTGCCAGAAGCGGGGGACAGGGGGGAGAGACCCAGTACTTC
v_call: TRBV4-1; j_call: TRBJ2-1; d_call: TRBD2; cdr3_aa: CASSPSSGRYSDNEQFF; cdr3_nt: TGCGCCAGCAGCCCCTCGAGCGGGAGATACTCCGACAATGAGCAGTTCTTC
v_call: TRBV6-5; j_call: TRBJ2-5; d_call: -; cdr3_aa: CASSYSSGAETQYF; cdr3_nt: TGTGCCAGCAGTTACTCTTCAGGGGCAGAGACCCAGTACTTC
v_call: TRBV6-5; j_call: TRBJ2-5; d_call: -; cdr3_aa: CASSDWDYQETQYF; cdr3_nt: TGTGCCAGCAGTGATTGGGACTACCAAGAGACCCAGTACTTC
v_call: TRBV6-1; j_call: TRBJ2-7; d_call: TRBD1; cdr3_aa: CASSEGGTGSYEQYF; cdr3_nt: TGTGCCAGCAGTGAAGGTGGGACAGGCTCCTACGAGCAGTACTTC
v_call: TRBV7-9; j_call: TRBJ2-2; d_call: -; cdr3_aa: CASRRRRGENTGELFF; cdr3_nt: TGTGCCAGCAGGCGGCGCAGGGGGGAGAACACCGGGGAGCTGTTTTTT
v_call: TRBV2; j_call: TRBJ2-7; d_call: -; cdr3_aa: CASREWGTAYEQYF; cdr3_nt: TGTGCCTCGAGGGAGTGGGGAACTGCCTACGAGCAGTACTTC
v_call: TRBV6-5; j_call: TRBJ1-1; d_call: -; cdr3_aa: CASSYSQTGGTEAFF; cdr3_nt: TGTGCCAGCAGTTACTCCCAGACAGGTGGGACTGAAGCTTTCTTT
v_call: TRBV11-1; j_call: TRBJ1-1; d_call: TRBD1; cdr3_aa: CASSLAGTGGPVRGAFF; cdr3_nt: TGTGCCAGCAGCTTAGCCGGGACAGGGGGCCCCGTCCGGGGAGCTTTCTTT
v_call: TRBV11-1; j_call: TRBJ2-1; d_call: -; cdr3_aa: CASSLPTGGGNEQFF; cdr3_nt: TGTGCCAGCAGCTTACCAACAGGGGGGGGAAATGAGCAGTTCTTC
v_call: TRBV29-1; j_call: TRBJ2-3; d_call: -; cdr3_aa: CSLTAWGPDTQYF; cdr3_nt: TGCAGCTTAACTGCCTGGGGGCCAGATACGCAGTATTTT
v_call: TRBV6-4; j_call: TRBJ2-3; d_call: TRBD2; cdr3_aa: CASRTSGSTDTQYF; cdr3_nt: TGTGCCAGCAGGACTAGCGGTAGCACAGATACGCAGTATTTT
v_call: TRBV23-1; j_call: TRBJ2-3; d_call: TRBD2; cdr3_aa: CASSQSAASGTYRQYF; cdr3_nt: TGCGCCAGCAGTCAATCGGCGGCTAGCGGGACGTATAGGCAGTATTTT
v_call: TRBV4-3; j_call: TRBJ2-7; d_call: -; cdr3_aa: CASSQGVGTAYEQYF; cdr3_nt: TGCGCCAGCAGCCAAGGGGTGGGCACCGCCTACGAGCAGTACTTC
v_call: TRBV7-2; j_call: TRBJ2-7; d_call: -; cdr3_aa: CASSFHRDYEQYF; cdr3_nt: TGTGCCAGCAGCTTTCACAGGGACTACGAGCAGTACTTC
v_call: TRBV5-3; j_call: TRBJ2-5; d_call: -; cdr3_aa: CARSFFGQQENQYF; cdr3_nt: TGTGCCAGAAGCTTTTTTGGACAGCAAGAGAACCAGTACTTC
v_call: TRBV28; j_call: TRBJ2-1; d_call: TRBD2; cdr3_aa: CASRSPIAGGPHEQFF; cdr3_nt: TGTGCCAGCAGGTCCCCTATAGCGGGAGGGCCCCATGAGCAGTTCTTC
v_call: TRBV7-9; j_call: TRBJ1-5; d_call: -; cdr3_aa: CASSPDSDQPQHF; cdr3_nt: TGTGCCAGCAGCCCAGACAGTGATCAGCCCCAGCATTTT
v_call: TRBV5-4; j_call: TRBJ1-1; d_call: -; cdr3_aa: CASSKAGDTEAFF; cdr3_nt: TGTGCCAGCAGTAAAGCAGGGGACACTGAAGCTTTCTTT
v_call: TRBV4-3; j_call: TRBJ1-2; d_call: -; cdr3_aa: CASSQEWLANYGYTF; cdr3_nt: TGCGCCAGCAGCCAAGAGTGGCTAGCTAACTATGGCTACACCTTC
v_call: TRBV6-6; j_call: TRBJ2-7; d_call: -; cdr3_aa: CASSYGQGSSYEQYF; cdr3_nt: TGTGCCAGCAGTTACGGCCAGGGCAGCTCCTACGAGCAGTACTTC
v_call: TRBV7-9; j_call: TRBJ2-7; d_call: TRBD1; cdr3_aa: CASSYPGTGAAHEQYF; cdr3_nt: TGTGCCAGCAGCTACCCCGGGACAGGGGCGGCCCACGAGCAGTACTTC
v_call: TRBV5-5; j_call: TRBJ1-3; d_call: TRBD1; cdr3_aa: CASDRDGNTIYF; cdr3_nt: TGTGCCAGTGACAGGGACGGAAACACCATATATTTT
v_call: TRBV19; j_call: TRBJ2-7; d_call: TRBD2; cdr3_aa: CASSFSGGLSYEQYF; cdr3_nt: TGTGCCAGTAGTTTTAGCGGGGGGCTCTCCTACGAGCAGTACTTC
v_call: TRBV6-1; j_call: TRBJ1-5; d_call: -; cdr3_aa: CASGDILNQPQHF; cdr3_nt: TGTGCCAGCGGGGACATTCTCAATCAGCCCCAGCATTTT
v_call: TRBV7-8; j_call: TRBJ2-7; d_call: -; cdr3_aa: CASSGNRDKKYF; cdr3_nt: TGTGCCAGCAGCGGAAACCGGGACAAAAAGTACTTC
v_call: TRBV5-1; j_call: TRBJ1-2; d_call: TRBD1; cdr3_aa: CASRWDREYGYTF; cdr3_nt: TGCGCCAGCAGGTGGGACAGGGAGTACGGCTACACCTTC
v_call: TRBV7-8; j_call: TRBJ1-1; d_call: -; cdr3_aa: CASSSVGHSNTEAFF; cdr3_nt: TGTGCCAGCAGCTCCGTTGGACATTCGAACACTGAAGCTTTCTTT
v_call: TRBV19; j_call: TRBJ2-1; d_call: -; cdr3_aa: CASSLPARRSPYNEQFF; cdr3_nt: TGTGCCAGTAGTCTTCCCGCTAGGAGGTCACCTTACAATGAGCAGTTCTTC
v_call: TRBV15; j_call: TRBJ2-7; d_call: -; cdr3_aa: CATSRVSGVGEQYF; cdr3_nt: TGTGCCACCAGCAGAGTTTCAGGGGTAGGCGAGCAGTACTTC
v_call: TRBV28; j_call: TRBJ2-1; d_call: TRBD1; cdr3_aa: CASSYYRGSIGQFF; cdr3_nt: TGTGCCAGCAGTTACTACAGGGGGAGTATTGGGCAGTTCTTC
v_call: TRBV11-1; j_call: TRBJ2-2; d_call: -; cdr3_aa: CASSLVVASNTGELFF; cdr3_nt: TGTGCCAGCAGCTTAGTGGTGGCATCGAACACCGGGGAGCTGTTTTTT
v_call: TRBV28; j_call: TRBJ1-4; d_call: TRBD1; cdr3_aa: CASSSHDRGELF; cdr3_nt: TGTGCCAGCAGTTCTCACGACAGGGGCGAACTCTTT
v_call: TRBV6-1; j_call: TRBJ1-4; d_call: -; cdr3_aa: CASSERGGEKLFF; cdr3_nt: TGTGCCAGCAGTGAAAGGGGAGGTGAAAAACTGTTTTTT
v_call: TRBV14; j_call: TRBJ2-1; d_call: -; cdr3_aa: CASSQVAEAGRSYNEQFF; cdr3_nt: TGTGCCAGCAGCCAAGTGGCCGAAGCGGGCCGATCCTACAATGAGCAGTTCTTC
v_call: TRBV19; j_call: TRBJ1-2; d_call: -; cdr3_aa: CASSTAGLTYGYTF; cdr3_nt: TGTGCCAGTAGTACAGCAGGACTAACATATGGCTACACCTTC
v_call: TRBV4-2; j_call: TRBJ2-5; d_call: -; cdr3_aa: CASSQEVVGRGETQYF; cdr3_nt: TGTGCCAGCAGCCAAGAGGTGGTCGGGAGAGGGGAGACCCAGTACTTC
v_call: TRBV12-5; j_call: TRBJ1-3; d_call: -; cdr3_aa: CASAPNSGGNGNTIYF; cdr3_nt: TGTGCTAGTGCCCCTAATAGCGGGGGAAATGGAAACACCATATATTTT
v_call: TRBV9; j_call: TRBJ2-7; d_call: TRBD2; cdr3_aa: CASSALAESSYEQYF; cdr3_nt: TGTGCCAGCAGCGCCCTAGCGGAGAGCTCCTACGAGCAGTACTTC
v_call: TRBV19; j_call: TRBJ1-2; d_call: -; cdr3_aa: CASSMEVGYGYTF; cdr3_nt: TGTGCCAGTAGTATGGAGGTGGGCTATGGCTACACCTTC
v_call: TRBV29-1; j_call: TRBJ1-2; d_call: -; cdr3_aa: CSGRTDGNYGYTF; cdr3_nt: TGCAGCGGTCGGACAGATGGAAACTATGGCTACACCTTC
v_call: TRBV2; j_call: TRBJ2-4; d_call: -; cdr3_aa: CASSPGQWAKNIQYF; cdr3_nt: TGTGCCAGCAGTCCAGGTCAATGGGCCAAAAACATTCAGTACTTC
v_call: TRBV9; j_call: TRBJ1-4; d_call: -; cdr3_aa: CASSVEAGSEKLFF; cdr3_nt: TGTGCCAGCAGCGTAGAAGCAGGGTCGGAAAAACTGTTTTTT